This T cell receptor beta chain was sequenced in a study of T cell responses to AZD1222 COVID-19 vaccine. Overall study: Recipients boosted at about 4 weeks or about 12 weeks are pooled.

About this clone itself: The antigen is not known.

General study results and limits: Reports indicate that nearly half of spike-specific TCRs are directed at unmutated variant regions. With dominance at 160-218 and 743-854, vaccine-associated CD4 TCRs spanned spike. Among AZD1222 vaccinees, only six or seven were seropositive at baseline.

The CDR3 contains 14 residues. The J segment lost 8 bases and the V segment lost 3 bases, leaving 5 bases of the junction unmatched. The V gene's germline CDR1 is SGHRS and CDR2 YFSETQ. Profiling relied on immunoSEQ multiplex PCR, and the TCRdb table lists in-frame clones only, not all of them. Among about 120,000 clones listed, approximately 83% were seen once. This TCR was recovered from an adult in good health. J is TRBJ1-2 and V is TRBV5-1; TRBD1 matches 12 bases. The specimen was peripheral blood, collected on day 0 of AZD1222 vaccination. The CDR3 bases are TGCGCCAGCAGCTCAGGGACAGGGGGCTACGGCTACACCTTC. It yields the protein CASSSGTGGYGYTF. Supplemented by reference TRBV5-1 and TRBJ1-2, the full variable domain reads KAGVTQTPRYLIKTRGQQVTLSCSPISGHRSVSWYQQTPGQGLQFLFEYFSETQRNKGNFPGRFSGRQFSNSRSEMNVSTLELGDSALYLCASSSGTGGYGYTFGSGTRLTVV.